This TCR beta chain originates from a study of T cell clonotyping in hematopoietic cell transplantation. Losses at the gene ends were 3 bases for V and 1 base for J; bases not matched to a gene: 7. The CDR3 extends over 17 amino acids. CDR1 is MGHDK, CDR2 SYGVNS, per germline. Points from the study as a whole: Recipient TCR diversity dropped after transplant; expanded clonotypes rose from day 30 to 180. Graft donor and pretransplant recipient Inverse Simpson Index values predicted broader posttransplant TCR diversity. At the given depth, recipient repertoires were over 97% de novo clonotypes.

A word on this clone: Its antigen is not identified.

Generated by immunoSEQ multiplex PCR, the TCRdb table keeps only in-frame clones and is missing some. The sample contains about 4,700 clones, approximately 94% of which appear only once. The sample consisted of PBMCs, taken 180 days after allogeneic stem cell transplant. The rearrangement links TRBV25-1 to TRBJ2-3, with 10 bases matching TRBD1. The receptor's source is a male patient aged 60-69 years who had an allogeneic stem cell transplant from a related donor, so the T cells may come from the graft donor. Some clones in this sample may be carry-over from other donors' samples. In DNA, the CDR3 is TGTGCCAGCAGTGAGGCCCTGACAGGGGGCGGCACAGATACGCAGTATTTT. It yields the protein CASSEALTGGGTDTQYF.